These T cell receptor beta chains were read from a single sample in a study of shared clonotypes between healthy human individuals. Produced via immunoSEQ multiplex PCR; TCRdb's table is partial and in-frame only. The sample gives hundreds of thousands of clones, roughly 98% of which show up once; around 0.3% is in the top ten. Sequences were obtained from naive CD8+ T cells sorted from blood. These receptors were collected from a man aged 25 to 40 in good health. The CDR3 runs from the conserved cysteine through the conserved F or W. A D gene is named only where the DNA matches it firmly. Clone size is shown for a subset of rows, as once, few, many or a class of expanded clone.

CDR3nt: TGTGCCAGCAGTCCCTATCCTTCCGGGAGTTGGGCCGGGGAGCTGTTTTTT
CDR3aa: CASSPYPSGSWAGELFF
j_gene: TRBJ2-2
d_gene: -
v_gene: TRBV27
abundance: -

CDR3nt: TGTGCCAGCAGCTTGCGTCAGGGGGCTGGTGATGAGCAGTTCTTC
CDR3aa: CASSLRQGAGDEQFF
j_gene: TRBJ2-1
d_gene: TRBD1
v_gene: TRBV5-4
abundance: -

CDR3nt: TGTGCCAGCAGCCTACGGACTAGCGGAAGCTCCTACAATGAGCAGTTCTTC
CDR3aa: CASSLRTSGSSYNEQFF
j_gene: TRBJ2-1
d_gene: TRBD2
v_gene: TRBV14
abundance: -

CDR3nt: TGTGCCAGCAGCGTAGAGGTGGTTTCCTACGAGCAGTACTTC
CDR3aa: CASSVEVVSYEQYF
j_gene: TRBJ2-7
d_gene: -
v_gene: TRBV9
abundance: -

CDR3nt: TGTGCCAGCAGTACAGGGTCCTACGAGCAGTACTTC
CDR3aa: CASSTGSYEQYF
j_gene: TRBJ2-7
d_gene: -
v_gene: TRBV28
abundance: -

CDR3nt: TGTGCCAGTAGTACGGGACAGGTTAAAGAGACCCAGTACTTC
CDR3aa: CASSTGQVKETQYF
j_gene: TRBJ2-5
d_gene: TRBD1
v_gene: TRBV19
abundance: -

CDR3nt: TGCGCCAGCAGCCAGGATACCGGGACAGGGATCTACGAGCAGTACTTC
CDR3aa: CASSQDTGTGIYEQYF
j_gene: TRBJ2-7
d_gene: TRBD1
v_gene: TRBV4-3
abundance: -

CDR3nt: TGTGCCAGCAGCGCTAGCGGGAGCTCCTACGAGCAGTACTTC
CDR3aa: CASSASGSSYEQYF
j_gene: TRBJ2-7
d_gene: TRBD2
v_gene: TRBV7-9
abundance: -

CDR3nt: TGTGCCAGCAGCCCGGGACAGGGGACCAATGAGCAGTTCTTC
CDR3aa: CASSPGQGTNEQFF
j_gene: TRBJ2-1
d_gene: TRBD1
v_gene: TRBV9
abundance: once

CDR3nt: TGTGCCAGCAGCTTTCGCATAGAGACCTACAATGAGCAGTTCTTC
CDR3aa: CASSFRIETYNEQFF
j_gene: TRBJ2-1
d_gene: -
v_gene: TRBV7-8
abundance: -

CDR3nt: TGTGCCAGCAGCGGCTTAGCGGGAGGCAACACCGGGGAGCTGTTTTTT
CDR3aa: CASSGLAGGNTGELFF
j_gene: TRBJ2-2
d_gene: TRBD2
v_gene: TRBV9
abundance: -

CDR3nt: TGTGCCAGCAGCTATGGCCGGGACAGCTCCTACGAGCAGTACTTC
CDR3aa: CASSYGRDSSYEQYF
j_gene: TRBJ2-7
d_gene: TRBD1
v_gene: TRBV11-2
abundance: -

CDR3nt: TGTGCCAGCAGGGCCGGACTAGCGGGCTACAATGAGCAGTTCTTC
CDR3aa: CASRAGLAGYNEQFF
j_gene: TRBJ2-1
d_gene: TRBD2
v_gene: TRBV5-8
abundance: -

CDR3nt: TGTGCCAGCAGCTTAGGAGAACTAGCGGGAGGTTCGGGAGGACGAGAGACCCAGTACTTC
CDR3aa: CASSLGELAGGSGGRETQYF
j_gene: TRBJ2-5
d_gene: TRBD2
v_gene: TRBV7-7
abundance: once

CDR3nt: TGTGCCAGCAGCACCGTGGACAGAATGAACACTGAAGCTTTCTTT
CDR3aa: CASSTVDRMNTEAFF
j_gene: TRBJ1-1
d_gene: -
v_gene: TRBV5-4
abundance: -

CDR3nt: TGTGCCAGCAGTCAACCTCACCGGGACTATGCCATTCAGTACTTC
CDR3aa: CASSQPHRDYAIQYF
j_gene: TRBJ2-4
d_gene: TRBD2
v_gene: TRBV28
abundance: once

CDR3nt: TGTGCCAGCAGTCTCGGACTAGCGGGATATAATACGCAGTATTTT
CDR3aa: CASSLGLAGYNTQYF
j_gene: TRBJ2-3
d_gene: TRBD2
v_gene: TRBV27
abundance: -